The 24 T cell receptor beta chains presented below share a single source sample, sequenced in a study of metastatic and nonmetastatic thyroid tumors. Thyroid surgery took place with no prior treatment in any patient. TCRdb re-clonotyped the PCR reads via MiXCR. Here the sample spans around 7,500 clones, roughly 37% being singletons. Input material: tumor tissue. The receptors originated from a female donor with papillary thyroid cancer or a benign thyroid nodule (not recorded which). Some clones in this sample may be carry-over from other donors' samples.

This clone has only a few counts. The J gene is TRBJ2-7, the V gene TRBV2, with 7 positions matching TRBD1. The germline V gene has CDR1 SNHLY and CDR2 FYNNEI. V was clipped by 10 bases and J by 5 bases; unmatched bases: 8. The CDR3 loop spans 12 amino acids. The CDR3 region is CATLTGTDEQYF. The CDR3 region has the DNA TGTGCCACTTTGACAGGGACCGACGAGCAGTACTTC.

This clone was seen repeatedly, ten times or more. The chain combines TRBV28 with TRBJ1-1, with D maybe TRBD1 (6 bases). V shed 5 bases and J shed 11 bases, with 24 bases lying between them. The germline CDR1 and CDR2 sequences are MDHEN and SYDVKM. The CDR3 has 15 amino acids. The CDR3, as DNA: TGTGCCAGCAGTCAACTCGCAAGGGGGGCAGCAGTTGCTTTCTTT. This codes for CASSQLARGAAVAFF.

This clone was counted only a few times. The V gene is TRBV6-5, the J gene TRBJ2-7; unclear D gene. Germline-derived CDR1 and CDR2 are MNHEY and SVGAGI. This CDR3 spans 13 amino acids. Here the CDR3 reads CAGSYSGSYEQYF. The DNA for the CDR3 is TGTGCAGGCAGTTACTCTGGCTCATACGAGCAGTACTTC.

This CDR3 reads CASSRTGGKTEAFF. CDR3 DNA: TGTGCCAGCTCACGCACAGGGGGCAAAACTGAAGCTTTCTTT. J is TRBJ1-1 and V is TRBV18; 9 positions agree with TRBD1. CDR3 length: 14 amino acids. With 4 bases clipped from V and 5 bases from J, the junction kept 5 bases outside the gene matches. Germline V gene lookup returns CDR1 KGHSH and CDR2 LQKENI.

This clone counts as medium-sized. In DNA, the CDR3 is TGTGCCAGCAGTTTAGGACACAATCAGCCCCAGCATTTT. It translates to CASSLGHNQPQHF. The chain joins TRBV27 to TRBJ1-5, with D perhaps matching TRBD1 (5 bases). The germline V gene has CDR1 MNHEY and CDR2 SMNVEV (reference sequence). The CDR3 covers 13 residues. Deletions cut 2 bases from V and 3 bases from J, with 5 bases between.

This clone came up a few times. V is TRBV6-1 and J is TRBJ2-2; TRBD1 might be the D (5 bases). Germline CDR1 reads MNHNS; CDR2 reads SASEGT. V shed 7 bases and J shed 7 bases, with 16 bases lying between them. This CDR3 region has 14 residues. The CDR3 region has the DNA TGTGCCAGCAAAGACCTAACAGGCAACGGGGAGCTGTTTTTT. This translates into CASKDLTGNGELFF.

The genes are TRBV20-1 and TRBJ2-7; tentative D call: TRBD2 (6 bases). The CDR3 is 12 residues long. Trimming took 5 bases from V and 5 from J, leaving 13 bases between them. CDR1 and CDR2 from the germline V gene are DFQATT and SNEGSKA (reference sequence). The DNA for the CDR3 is TGCAGTGCTGGAGGGCGGTCCGACGAGCAGTACTTC. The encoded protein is CSAGGRSDEQYF.

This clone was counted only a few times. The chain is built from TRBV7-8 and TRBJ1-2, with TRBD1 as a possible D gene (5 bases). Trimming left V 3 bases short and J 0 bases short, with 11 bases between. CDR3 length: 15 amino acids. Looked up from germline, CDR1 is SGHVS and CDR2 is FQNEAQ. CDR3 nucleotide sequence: TGTGCCAGCAGCTTGACAGTTTCGGCTAACTATGGCTACACCTTC. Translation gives CASSLTVSANYGYTF.

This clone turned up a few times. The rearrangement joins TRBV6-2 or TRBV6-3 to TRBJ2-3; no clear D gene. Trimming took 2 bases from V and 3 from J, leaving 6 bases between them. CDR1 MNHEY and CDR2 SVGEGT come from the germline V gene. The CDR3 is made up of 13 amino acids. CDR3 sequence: CASSYRVTDTQYF. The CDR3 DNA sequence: TGTGCCAGCAGTTACAGGGTTACAGATACGCAGTATTTT.

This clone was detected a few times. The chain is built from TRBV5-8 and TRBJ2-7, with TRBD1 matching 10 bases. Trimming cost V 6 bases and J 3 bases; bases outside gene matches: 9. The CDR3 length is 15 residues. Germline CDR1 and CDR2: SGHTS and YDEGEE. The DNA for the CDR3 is TGTGCCAGCATGGCTTTCGGGACAGGGGTCTACGAGCAGTACTTC. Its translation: CASMAFGTGVYEQYF.

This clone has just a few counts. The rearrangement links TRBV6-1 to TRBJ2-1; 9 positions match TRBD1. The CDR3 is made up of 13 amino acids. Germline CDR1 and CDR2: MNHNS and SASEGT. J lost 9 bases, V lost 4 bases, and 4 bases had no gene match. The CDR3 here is CASSADRGGEQFF. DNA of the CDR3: TGTGCCAGCAGTGCGGACAGGGGAGGTGAGCAGTTCTTC.

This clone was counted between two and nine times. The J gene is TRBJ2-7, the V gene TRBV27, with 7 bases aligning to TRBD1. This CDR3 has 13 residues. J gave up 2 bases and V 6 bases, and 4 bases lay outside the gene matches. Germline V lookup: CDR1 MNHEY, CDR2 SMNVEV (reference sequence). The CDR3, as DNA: TGTGCCAGCAGCCTAGGGACAGCCTACGAGCAGTACTTC. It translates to CASSLGTAYEQYF.

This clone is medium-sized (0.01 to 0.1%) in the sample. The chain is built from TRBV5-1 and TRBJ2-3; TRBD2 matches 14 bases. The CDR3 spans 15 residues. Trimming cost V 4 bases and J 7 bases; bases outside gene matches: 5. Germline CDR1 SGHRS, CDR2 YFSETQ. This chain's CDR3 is CASSRGLAGEYTQYF. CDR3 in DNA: TGCGCCAGCAGCAGGGGACTAGCGGGAGAATATACGCAGTATTTT.

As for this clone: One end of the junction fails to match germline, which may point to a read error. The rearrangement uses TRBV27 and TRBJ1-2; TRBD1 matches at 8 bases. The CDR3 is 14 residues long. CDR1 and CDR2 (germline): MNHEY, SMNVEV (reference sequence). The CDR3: CASSLRQGCYGYIF. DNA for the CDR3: TGTGCCAGCAGCCTCAGACAGGGGTGCTATGGCTACATCTTC.

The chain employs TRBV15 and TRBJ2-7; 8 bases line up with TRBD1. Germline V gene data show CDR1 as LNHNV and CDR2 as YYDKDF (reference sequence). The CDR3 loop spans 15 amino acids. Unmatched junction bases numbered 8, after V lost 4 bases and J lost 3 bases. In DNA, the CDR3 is TGTGCCACCAGCAAAGACAGGGGCCGCGGCTACGAGCAGTACTTC. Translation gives CATSKDRGRGYEQYF.

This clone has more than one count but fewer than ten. DNA for the CDR3: TGTGCCAGCAGCCTCCACTCTTCGGGCAATCAGCCCCAGCATTTT. This gives the protein CASSLHSSGNQPQHF. This sequence joins TRBV6-1 and TRBJ1-5; D is unresolved. In germline, CDR1 is MNHNS, CDR2 SASEGT. V was trimmed by 6 bases and J by 2 bases, leaving 14 bases between them. This CDR3 has 15 residues.

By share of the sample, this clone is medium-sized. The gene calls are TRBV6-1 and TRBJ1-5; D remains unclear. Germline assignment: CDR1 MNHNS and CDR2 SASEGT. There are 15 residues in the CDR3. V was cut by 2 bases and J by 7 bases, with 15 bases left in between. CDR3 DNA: TGTGCCAGCAGTGAAAGGGAGGGCGATTGGCAGCCCCAGCATTTT. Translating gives CASSEREGDWQPQHF.

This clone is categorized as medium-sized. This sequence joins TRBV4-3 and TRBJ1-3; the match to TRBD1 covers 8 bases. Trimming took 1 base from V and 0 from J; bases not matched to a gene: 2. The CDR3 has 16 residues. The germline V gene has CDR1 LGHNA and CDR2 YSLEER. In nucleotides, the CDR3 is TGCGCCAGCAGCCAAGGGACAGGGTTCTCTGGAAACACCATATATTTT. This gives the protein CASSQGTGFSGNTIYF.

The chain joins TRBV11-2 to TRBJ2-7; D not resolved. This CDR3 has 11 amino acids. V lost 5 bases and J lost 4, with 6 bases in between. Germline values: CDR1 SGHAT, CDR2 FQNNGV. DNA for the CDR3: TGTGCCAGCAGCCAAGCATACGAGCAGTACTTC. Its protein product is CASSQAYEQYF.

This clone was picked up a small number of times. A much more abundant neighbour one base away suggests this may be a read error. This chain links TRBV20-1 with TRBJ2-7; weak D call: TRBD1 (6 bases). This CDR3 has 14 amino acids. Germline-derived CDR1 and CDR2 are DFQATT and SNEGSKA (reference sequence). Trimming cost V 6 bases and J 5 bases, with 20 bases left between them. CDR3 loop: CSANEGHHDHEQYF. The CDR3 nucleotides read TGCAGTGCAAACGAGGGACACCATGACCACGAGCAGTACTTC.

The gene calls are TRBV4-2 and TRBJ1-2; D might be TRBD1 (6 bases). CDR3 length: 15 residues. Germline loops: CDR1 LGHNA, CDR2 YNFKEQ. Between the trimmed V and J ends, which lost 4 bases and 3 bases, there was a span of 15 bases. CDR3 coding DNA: TGTGCCAGCAGCCCTTCGGGGGCGGGGGACTATGGCTACACCTTC. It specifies CASSPSGAGDYGYTF.

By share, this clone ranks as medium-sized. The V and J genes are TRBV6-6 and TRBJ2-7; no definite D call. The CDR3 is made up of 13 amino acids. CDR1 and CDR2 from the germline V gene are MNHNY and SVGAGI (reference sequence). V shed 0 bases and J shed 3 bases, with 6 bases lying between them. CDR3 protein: CASSYSGSYEQYF. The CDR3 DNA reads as TGTGCCAGCAGTTACTCTGGAAGCTACGAGCAGTACTTC.

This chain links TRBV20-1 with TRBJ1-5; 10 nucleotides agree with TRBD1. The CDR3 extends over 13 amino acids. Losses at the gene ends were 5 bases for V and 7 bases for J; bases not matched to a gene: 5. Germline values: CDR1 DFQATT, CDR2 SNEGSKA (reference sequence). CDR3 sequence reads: CSAPRTGGQPQHF. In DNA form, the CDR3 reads TGCAGTGCTCCTCGGACAGGGGGGCAGCCCCAGCATTTT.

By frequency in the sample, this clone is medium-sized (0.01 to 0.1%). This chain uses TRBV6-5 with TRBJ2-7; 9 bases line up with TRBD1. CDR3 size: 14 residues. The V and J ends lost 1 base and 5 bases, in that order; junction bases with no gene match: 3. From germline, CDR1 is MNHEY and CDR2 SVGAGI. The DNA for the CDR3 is TGTGCCAGCAGTTACTTCGACAGGGGGAACGAGCAGTACTTC. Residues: CASSYFDRGNEQYF.